These 21 T cell receptor beta chains came from one sample sequenced in a study of OX40 agonist ivuxolimab in advanced cancers. Only in-frame clones appear in the TCRdb table, and some are missing; sequencing was by immunoSEQ multiplex PCR. The data show 48,000 or so clones, with roughly 81% seen just once and about 7.3% held by the top ten. Source: CD4+ or CD8+ T cells sorted from blood, taken in a trial of the OX40 agonist ivuxolimab. The receptors originated from an adult with an advanced solid tumor such as melanoma, head and neck, liver or kidney cancer.

This clone is a singleton in its sample. The V gene is TRBV11-2, the J gene TRBJ1-2; possibly TRBD1 for D (5 bases). This CDR3 region has 15 residues. Germline V gene data show CDR1 as SGHAT and CDR2 as FQNNGV. The V gene lost 1 base and the J gene lost 7 bases, with 16 bases spanning the gap. CDR3 coding DNA: TGTGCCAGCAGCTTAGTGCAGGCCGGGGACGGTGGCTACACCTTC. This encodes CASSLVQAGDGGYTF.

This clone is a singleton in its sample. The chain recombines TRBV11-2 with TRBJ2-7; D is ambiguous. The length of the CDR3 is 12 residues. Germline CDR1 is SGHAT and CDR2 is FQNNGV. V lost 4 bases, J lost 5 bases, and 9 bases lay in between. CDR3 DNA sequence: TGTGCCAGCAGCTCCCCTCGGGACGAGCAGTACTTC. Amino acid sequence: CASSSPRDEQYF.

This clone has more than one count but fewer than ten. This chain links TRBV19 with TRBJ1-2; tentatively, D is TRBD1 (5 bases). Germline CDR1 reads LNHDA; CDR2 reads SQIVND (reference sequence). V was clipped by 3 bases and J by 4 bases, with 9 bases between them. The CDR3 is 13 residues long. The CDR3 here is CASSMSGGYGYTF. The CDR3 nucleotides are TGTGCCAGTAGTATGTCTGGGGGCTATGGCTACACCTTC.

This clone was observed once. The chain carries TRBV7-2 and TRBJ1-2; D remains ambiguous. The V gene's germline CDR1 is SGHTA and CDR2 FQGNSA. The CDR3 spans 15 residues. V lost 1 base to trimming and J lost 4 bases, with 13 bases between them. CDR3 coding DNA: TGTGCCAGCAGCTTAGGCGACCAGGCCGTCTATGGCTACACCTTC. The encoded protein is CASSLGDQAVYGYTF.

The J gene is TRBJ2-5, the V gene TRBV30; D perhaps matches TRBD2 (5 bases). The CDR3 is 12 residues long. The V gene's germline CDR1 is GTSNPN and CDR2 SVGIG (reference sequence). Trimming took off 0 bases at V and 10 bases at J, with 12 bases between the two ends. CDR3 sequence: CAWSVLERVQYF. DNA for the CDR3: TGTGCCTGGAGTGTACTTGAGAGGGTCCAGTACTTC.

This clone was recorded a few times. V usage is TRBV25-1 and J usage is TRBJ2-3; 11 bases align to TRBD2. This CDR3 is 15 amino acids long. The germline CDR1 and CDR2 sequences are MGHDK and SYGVNS. V lost 7 bases and J lost 2; bases outside the gene matches: 5. CDR3 sequence (DNA): TGTGCCAGCATGGCTAGCGGGGGGTTCACAGATACGCAGTATTTT. As protein: CASMASGGFTDTQYF.

The CDR3 bases are TGTGCCAGCAGCCGAATCGGACGAGTGGAAAAACTGTTTTTT. Translating it yields CASSRIGRVEKLFF. The rearrangement joins TRBV7-2 to TRBJ1-4; D call uncertain. CDR3 size: 14 residues. CDR1 and CDR2 from the germline V gene are SGHTA and FQGNSA. V lost 5 bases, J lost 8 bases, and 15 bases lay in between.

The V gene is TRBV5-1, the J gene TRBJ2-2, with TRBD1 identical over 11 bases. Germline V CDR1 and CDR2: SGHRS, YFSETQ. The ends lost 5 bases at V and 4 bases at J; junction bases unmatched: 4. There are 15 residues in the CDR3. CDR3 amino acids: CASRSGTGGTGELFF. CDR3 nucleotide sequence: TGCGCCAGCAGATCCGGGACAGGGGGCACCGGGGAGCTGTTTTTT. Full variable domain (outside the CDR3, taken from reference TRBV5-1 and TRBJ2-2): KAGVTQTPRYLIKTRGQQVTLSCSPISGHRSVSWYQQTPGQGLQFLFEYFSETQRNKGNFPGRFSGRQFSNSRSEMNVSTLELGDSALYLCASRSGTGGTGELFFGEGSRLTVL.

CDR3 in DNA: TGTGCCAGCAGCCTGACAGGGGGCGATGGCTACACCTTC. Protein: CASSLTGGDGYTF. This chain uses TRBV6-6 with TRBJ1-2, with TRBD1 identical over 10 bases. Germline CDR1 reads MNHNY; CDR2 reads SVGAGI (reference sequence). V lost 6 bases to trimming and J lost 6 bases; unmatched junction nucleotides: 4. The CDR3 has 13 residues.

V gene TRBV4-1 combines with J gene TRBJ1-5; TRBD1 is a possible D gene (5 bases). V was clipped by 5 bases and J by 1 base, with 12 bases between them. The CDR3 loop spans 15 amino acids. The germline V gene has CDR1 MGHRA and CDR2 YSYEKL. The CDR3: CASSMQGSSNQPQHF. The DNA of the CDR3 is TGCGCCAGCAGCATGCAGGGTTCGAGCAATCAGCCCCAGCATTTT.

DNA for the CDR3: TGCGCCAGCAGTCCTGACAGTGCCTACAATGAGCAGTTCTTC. Translated: CASSPDSAYNEQFF. This chain joins TRBV5-1 and TRBJ2-1; D may be TRBD1 (5 bases). V gave up 5 bases and J gave up 2 bases, with 11 bases separating them. This CDR3 has 14 amino acids. Germline assignment: CDR1 SGHRS and CDR2 YFSETQ.

This chain links TRBV7-6 with TRBJ2-5; D gene unclear. Trimming removed 3 bases from V and 1 base from J, with 3 bases in between. The germline CDR1 and CDR2 sequences are SGHVS and FNYEAQ. The CDR3 covers 12 residues. This chain's CDR3 is CASSFFQETQYF. CDR3 sequence (DNA): TGTGCCAGCAGCTTCTTCCAAGAGACCCAGTACTTC.

Points on this clone: The junction does not match germline at one end; this may be a read error. This CDR3 reads CVSSQGGGQILAKNIQYF. The CDR3, as DNA: TGTGTCAGCAGCCAAGGAGGGGGACAGATTTTAGCCAAAAACATTCAGTACTTC. The chain has TRBV14 and TRBJ2-4, with a possible D match to TRBD1 (7 bases). The V gene's germline CDR1 is SGHDN and CDR2 FVKESK. This CDR3 has 18 amino acids.

The V call is TRBV5-1, the J call TRBJ2-1; 12 nucleotides match TRBD2. V trimming: 4 bases; J trimming: 8 bases; junction bases outside the gene matches: 4. Germline V gene data show CDR1 as SGHRS and CDR2 as YFSETQ. CDR3 length equals 14 residues. The CDR3 protein is CASSQTSGSDEQFF. Here the CDR3 DNA reads TGCGCCAGCAGCCAGACTAGCGGGAGTGATGAGCAGTTCTTC.

DNA of the CDR3: TGTGCCAGCAGACCAGCACAGGCCCTACGGGGTGGCTACACCTTC. Translation: CASRPAQALRGGYTF. The rearrangement joins TRBV27 to TRBJ1-2; TRBD1 might be the D (5 bases). V lost 6 bases and J lost 7, with 21 bases in between. The CDR3 extends over 15 amino acids. Looked up from germline, CDR1 is MNHEY and CDR2 is SMNVEV (reference sequence).

The rearrangement uses TRBV4-1 and TRBJ2-7; 14 bases match TRBD2. V shed 1 base and J 5 bases; nucleotides not matched to a gene: 4. This CDR3 region has 16 residues. Looked up from germline, CDR1 is MGHRA and CDR2 is YSYEKL. CDR3 region: CASSQVGLAGVNEQYF. CDR3 nucleotide sequence: TGCGCCAGCAGCCAAGTGGGACTAGCGGGAGTGAACGAGCAGTACTTC.

The chain recombines TRBV10-1 with TRBJ2-1; the D is unclear. The CDR3 contains 14 residues. Germline assignment: CDR1 WNHNN and CDR2 SYGVQD (reference sequence). V was clipped by 0 bases and J by 0 bases, with 3 bases between them. This CDR3 reads CASSESVSYNEQFF. The DNA of the CDR3 is TGCGCCAGCAGTGAGTCGGTCTCCTACAATGAGCAGTTCTTC.

The V and J genes are TRBV5-1 and TRBJ1-4, with 9 bases identical to TRBD1. The junction had 15 bases not matched to a gene; V was cut back by 4 bases and J by 8 bases. There are 17 residues in the CDR3. Germline values: CDR1 SGHRS, CDR2 YFSETQ. This CDR3 reads CASSQPGQGDTGEKLFF. Here the CDR3 DNA reads TGCGCCAGCAGCCAACCGGGACAGGGAGATACCGGCGAAAAACTGTTTTTT. Drawing the rest from reference TRBV5-1 and TRBJ1-4, the complete variable domain is KAGVTQTPRYLIKTRGQQVTLSCSPISGHRSVSWYQQTPGQGLQFLFEYFSETQRNKGNFPGRFSGRQFSNSRSEMNVSTLELGDSALYLCASSQPGQGDTGEKLFFGSGTQLSVL.

V usage is TRBV27 and J usage is TRBJ2-2; D ambiguous. Deletions cut 8 bases from V and 1 base from J, with 17 bases between. The CDR3 sequence is 16 residues long. The V gene's germline CDR1 is MNHEY and CDR2 SMNVEV (reference sequence). Here the CDR3 DNA reads TGTGCCAGCCGCAGGTCTGGCAGACAGAACACCGGGGAGCTGTTTTTT. Protein sequence: CASRRSGRQNTGELFF.

The rearrangement links TRBV10-3 to TRBJ1-1, with D possibly matching TRBD1 (5 bases). V dropped 6 bases and J dropped 1 base, with 9 bases sitting between them. Germline CDR1 reads ENHRY; CDR2 reads SYGVKD. The CDR3 covers 13 residues. The CDR3 region is CAISLTGNTEAFF. The CDR3 coding sequence is TGTGCCATCAGCCTCACAGGGAACACTGAAGCTTTCTTT.

This clone has only a few counts. This chain uses TRBV2 with TRBJ2-2; weak D call: TRBD2 (5 bases). V dropped 5 bases and J dropped 5 bases, with 18 bases sitting between them. The CDR3 spans 16 residues. Germline values: CDR1 SNHLY, CDR2 FYNNEI. DNA of the CDR3: TGTGCCAGCAGTCCAAAACCGGGTCGAGGGACCGGGGAGCTGTTTTTT. Its protein product is CASSPKPGRGTGELFF.